The clone carrying this T cell receptor (beta chain) was seen just once. What it binds is unknown. Different DNA sequences within this sample yield the same CDR3. These data are taken from a study of shared clonotypes between healthy human individuals. Study-level background: Each donor had three CD4 naive, three CD4 memory, two CD8 naive and one CD8 memory plate.

CDR1 is SGHTA, CDR2 FQGNSA, per germline. Trimming removed 5 bases from V and 4 bases from J, with 8 bases in between. There are 12 residues in the CDR3. Method: immunoSEQ multiplex PCR; TCRdb's copy keeps in-frame clones and lacks some. The data show over a million clones, 95% to 97% seen once. General study results and limits: Generation probability values for non-shared clonotypes were lower than those for clonotypes shared by all four donors. Although depth was large, rarefaction showed that sequencing of the sorted subsets was incomplete.

Researchers partitioned CD4+ cells into CD45RA+ naive and CD45RA-negative memory subsets. This chain joins TRBV7-2 and TRBJ1-2, with D possibly matching TRBD1 (5 bases). The sample comprised naive CD4+ T cells sorted from blood. Noted subset: CD45RA+ positively selected. The receptor's source is a man aged 25-45 years in good health. The CDR3 here is CASSPTGYGYTF. CDR3 nucleotide sequence: TGTGCCAGCAGCCCTACAGGCTATGGCTACACCTTC.